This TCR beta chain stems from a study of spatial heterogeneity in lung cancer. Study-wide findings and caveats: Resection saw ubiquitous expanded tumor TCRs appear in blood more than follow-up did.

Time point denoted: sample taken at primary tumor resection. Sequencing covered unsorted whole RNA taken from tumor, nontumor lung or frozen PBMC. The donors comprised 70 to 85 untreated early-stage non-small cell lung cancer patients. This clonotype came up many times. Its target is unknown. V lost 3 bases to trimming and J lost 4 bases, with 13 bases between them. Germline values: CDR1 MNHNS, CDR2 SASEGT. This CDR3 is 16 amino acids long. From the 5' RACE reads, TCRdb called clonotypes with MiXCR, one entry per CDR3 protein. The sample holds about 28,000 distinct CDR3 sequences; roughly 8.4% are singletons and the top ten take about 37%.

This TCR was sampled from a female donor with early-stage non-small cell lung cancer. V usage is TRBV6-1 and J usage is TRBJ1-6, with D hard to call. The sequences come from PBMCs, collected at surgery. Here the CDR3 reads CASSERPGRYNSPLHF. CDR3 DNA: TGTGCCAGCAGTGAGAGGCCGGGAAGGTATAATTCACCCCTCCACTTT.